This record covers a single TCR beta chain. This sample stems from a study of blood T cells in healthy people across ages. Deletions cut 5 bases from V and 1 base from J, with 12 bases between. Germline lookup yields CDR1 MNHEY and CDR2 SMNVEV (reference sequence). This CDR3 has 14 residues. Total RNA extracted from each sample amounted to at least 5 micrograms. Sample-barcoded 5' priming and a J-beta primer mix drove a second PCR of roughly 6 to 12 cycles. A 12-random-nucleotide template-switch adaptor tagged each cDNA molecule. In TCRdb, the 5' RACE reads were re-called with MiXCR into one record per CDR3 protein. The sample lists around 1,500,000 distinct CDR3 sequences; 28% were seen once.

The rearrangement joins TRBV27 to TRBJ2-7; D is ambiguous. Source material: blood. The receptor comes from a woman in her thirties in good health. The CDR3: CASSPVGPSYEQYF. The CDR3 DNA is TGTGCCAGCAGTCCCGTGGGCCCTTCCTACGAGCAGTACTTC.